Included here is one TCR beta chain sequence, with context. The target antigen is unknown. This entry comes from a study of OX40 agonist ivuxolimab in advanced cancers. Whole-study context: The dose-escalation cohort was about 86% male, with a mean age of around 60 years, ranging roughly 23 to 90. Study-wide points: Individuals who were partial responders at 0.1-3.0 mg/kg had clonal expansion that ranked among the lowest.

TCRdb's copy holds only in-frame clones and misses some; the assay was immunoSEQ multiplex PCR. The data contain fewer than 60,000 clones, roughly nine tenths of them singletons. The CDR3 consists of 13 residues. Germline CDR1 KGHSH, CDR2 LQKENI. V shed 6 bases and J shed 7 bases, with 15 bases lying between them. This sequence was found in an adult with an advanced solid tumor such as melanoma, head and neck, liver or kidney cancer. The material sequenced was CD4+ or CD8+ T cells sorted from blood, taken in a trial of the OX40 agonist ivuxolimab. The chain recombines TRBV18 with TRBJ1-2, with D possibly TRBD1 on 6 matching bases. The CDR3 reads CASSRGGTGGYTF. Written as DNA, the CDR3 is TGTGCCAGCTCCCGAGGGGGGACGGGTGGCTACACCTTC.